Following are 13 T cell receptor beta chains from one sample sequenced in a study of blood T cell repertoires in COVID-19. Using immunoSEQ multiplex PCR, the repertoire was profiled, and TCRdb retains in-frame clones only, with some absent. The sample carries more than 150,000 clones, roughly 83% recorded once. Sequencing was done on a sample of peripheral blood. Receptor source: a woman between 55 and 75 years old with acute or convalescent COVID-19.

This clone was seen a single time. This chain links TRBV15 with TRBJ2-1; 7 bases are a match to TRBD2. CDR3 size: 17 residues. CDR1 is LNHNV and CDR2 is YYDKDF in the germline V gene (reference sequence). After removal of 1 base from V and 5 bases from J, the junction contained 11 bases not matched to a gene. CDR3 sequence: CATSRAVSGVVDNEQFF. CDR3 coding DNA: TGTGCCACCAGCAGAGCGGTCAGCGGGGTAGTGGACAATGAGCAGTTCTTC.

This clone turned up a few times. The J gene is TRBJ2-7, the V gene TRBV6-5; TRBD1 is a possible D gene (5 bases). This CDR3 comprises 12 residues. V was pared by 4 bases and J by 5 bases, with 9 bases between. Germline CDR1 is MNHEY and CDR2 is SVGAGI. The CDR3 coding sequence is TGTGCCAGCAGTTCAGGGTTTAACGAGCAGTACTTC. Protein product: CASSSGFNEQYF.

The V call is TRBV19, the J call TRBJ1-2; 10 bases are shared with TRBD1. The ends lost 5 bases at V and 4 bases at J; junction bases unmatched: 16. This CDR3 contains 18 residues. Germline lookup yields CDR1 LNHDA and CDR2 SQIVND (reference sequence). CDR3 nucleotides: TGTGCCAGTAGTCTGCCGGGACAGGGGCCCGAAGCGGCCTATGGCTACACCTTC. As protein: CASSLPGQGPEAAYGYTF.

The chain is built from TRBV13 and TRBJ1-1, with a weak D call TRBD1 (5 bases). The CDR3 covers 12 residues. Between the trimmed V and J ends, which lost 7 bases and 10 bases, there was a span of 16 bases. Germline CDR1 is PRHDT and CDR2 is FYEKMQ (reference sequence). CDR3 residues: CASTGDGRAAFF. In DNA, the CDR3 is TGTGCCAGCACCGGTGACGGCAGGGCAGCTTTCTTT.

V and J are TRBV2 and TRBJ2-6; TRBD1 matches at 9 bases. Germline CDR1 and CDR2: SNHLY and FYNNEI. The CDR3 is 17 amino acids. With 0 bases clipped from V and 2 bases from J, the junction kept 2 bases outside the gene matches. Here the CDR3 DNA reads TGTGCCAGCAGTGAAGCTACAGGGGGCCCTGGGGCCAACGTCCTGACTTTC. Its translation is CASSEATGGPGANVLTF.

This clone was recorded a few times. The chain combines TRBV4-3 with TRBJ2-7, with D possibly matching TRBD1 (5 bases). The CDR3 loop spans 14 amino acids. The V and J ends lost 1 base and 4 bases respectively, with 11 bases between them. Germline V gene sequence: CDR1 LGHNA, CDR2 YSLEER. The CDR3 spells CASSQGVQGYEQYF. The CDR3 coding sequence is TGCGCCAGCAGCCAAGGCGTCCAGGGATACGAGCAGTACTTC.

This rearrangement joins TRBV4-2 to TRBJ2-2; perhaps TRBD2 as D (5 bases). Germline CDR1 reads LGHNA; CDR2 reads YNFKEQ. The CDR3 spans 14 residues. Deletions cut 3 bases from V and 6 bases from J, with 11 bases between. The CDR3 here is CASSHGNSAGELFF. DNA of the CDR3: TGTGCCAGCAGCCACGGAAATAGCGCCGGGGAGCTGTTTTTT.

The V call is TRBV4-3, the J call TRBJ2-3, with a tentative D call TRBD1 (6 bases). This CDR3 has 16 residues. CDR1 LGHNA and CDR2 YSLEER come from the germline V gene. Trimming stripped 2 bases from V and 6 bases from J, with 18 bases between. CDR3: CASSQISQGSPDTQYF. CDR3 sequence (DNA): TGCGCCAGCAGCCAAATATCACAGGGATCGCCCGATACGCAGTATTTT.

The chain uses TRBV4-1 and TRBJ2-3; possibly TRBD2 for D (6 bases). The germline gives CDR1 MGHRA, CDR2 YSYEKL. Deletions cut 0 bases from V and 0 bases from J, with 13 bases between. The CDR3 runs to 17 residues. The CDR3 nucleotides are TGCGCCAGCAGCCAAGATTTCTGGGGGGTTAGCACAGATACGCAGTATTTT. Translation gives CASSQDFWGVSTDTQYF.

The rearrangement uses TRBV5-5 and TRBJ2-7, with TRBD1 matching over 7 bases. The CDR3 is 14 residues long. The V segment lost 6 bases and the J segment 3 bases; nucleotides outside the gene matches: 9. Germline CDR1 SGHKS, CDR2 YYEKEE (reference sequence). The CDR3 sequence: CASNPGTVFYEQYF. The DNA for the CDR3 is TGTGCCAGCAACCCCGGGACAGTTTTCTACGAGCAGTACTTC.

This rearrangement joins TRBV3-1 (or the pseudogene TRBV3-2) to TRBJ2-6; 9 nucleotides match TRBD1. The germline gives CDR1 LGHDT, CDR2 YNNKEL (reference sequence). The CDR3 consists of 17 residues. The V gene end was trimmed by 4 bases and the J gene end by 3 bases; junction bases not matched to a gene: 7. The CDR3 DNA follows: TGTGCCAGCAGCCGTCCACAGGGGGCAGGTGGGGCCAACGTCCTGACTTTC. This gives the protein CASSRPQGAGGANVLTF.

V usage is TRBV24-1 and J usage is TRBJ2-3; 7 nucleotides align to TRBD1. Trimming took 3 bases from V and 5 from J; bases not matched to a gene: 10. This CDR3 spans 16 amino acids. The V gene's germline CDR1 is KGHDR and CDR2 SFDVKD. The CDR3, as DNA: TGTGCCACCAGTGATCCACCCCGACAGGGTGGAGATACGCAGTATTTT. Translation: CATSDPPRQGGDTQYF.

The V gene is TRBV28, the J gene TRBJ1-2; D gene ambiguous. The CDR3 loop spans 15 amino acids. Trimming cost V 7 bases and J 4 bases, with 19 bases left between them. CDR1 MDHEN and CDR2 SYDVKM come from the germline V gene. The CDR3 here is CASTPPGGRGYGYTF. CDR3 sequence (DNA): TGTGCCAGCACCCCCCCTGGCGGCCGCGGCTATGGCTACACCTTC.